What follows describes a single TCR beta chain. It lacks a known antigen. The sample holds no much larger clone one base away, and base qualities are not on file. V is reduced by 7 bases and J by 0 bases, leaving a spacing of 9 bases between them. Including the terminal cysteine and phenylalanine, the CDR3 comprises 14 residues. Solely the CDR3 DNA is kept, with 42 bases framed from the first base. According to the germline V gene (reference sequence), CDR1 reads LNHDA and CDR2 reads SQIVND. The trial excluded patients who had a history of autoimmune disease or who were on systemic immunosuppression. In every dose cohort, peripheral blood was drawn for TCR sequencing at baseline, cycle 4 day 1, and cycle 7 day 1. The samples were taken from a phase I, first-in-human, multicenter, open-label dose-escalation trial of ivuxolimab. Adults with locally advanced or metastatic melanoma, renal cell, hepatocellular, or head and neck squamous cell carcinoma were enrolled in the trial. Before TCR sequencing, CD4+ and CD8+ T cells were separately sorted from peripheral blood.

Genomic DNA was isolated from the sorted cells so that the TCRbeta CDR3 region could be sequenced. TCRbeta CDR3 regions were sequenced using the immunoSEQ Assay. Drawn from immuneACCESS, this table holds only the in-frame rearrangements with V and J called that TCRdb kept. Clones are partly lost; checked studies trace under half to an unresolved V gene and leave the rest unexplained. The sample table shows around 92,000 clones, and approximately 94% are seen once. The ten largest clonotypes hold about 0.17% of the sample. The data belong to a study of OX40 agonist ivuxolimab in advanced cancers. Background on the whole study: The costimulatory receptor OX40 (CD134) was targeted by ivuxolimab, a fully human IgG2 agonistic monoclonal antibody. Intravenous ivuxolimab was administered to patients every 2 weeks at six dose levels: 0.01, 0.1, 0.3, 1.5, 3 and 10 mg/kg. Of the 50 or so patients in dose escalation, about 20 had hepatocellular carcinoma, about 15 had melanoma, 9 had renal cell carcinoma and 9 had head and neck cancer. In the dose-escalation cohort, around four fifths of patients were male, and the mean age was roughly 60 years, with a range of roughly 20 to 80. Prior anti-PD-1, anti-PD-L1 or anti-CTLA-4 therapy was permitted, and approximately 42% of dose-escalation patients had received checkpoint inhibitors. Partial responses occurred in three dose-escalation patients: two with cutaneous melanoma and one with hepatocellular carcinoma. The purpose of peripheral TCRbeta sequencing was to test whether ivuxolimab changed TCR sequence diversity and led to clonal T-cell expansion. The paper covers the monotherapy dose-escalation part of the phase I ivuxolimab trial, which included N of about 50 patients. What the study reported, not specific to this receptor: Low levels of normalized T-cell clonal expansion were also seen in some nonresponding patients. At doses of 0.1 to 3.0 mg/kg, clonal expansion of both CD4+ and CD8+ T cells in blood was seen between baseline and week 6. Which antigens the clonally expanded peripheral T cells were specific for was not determined. In the 0.1-3.0 mg/kg groups, partial responders had among the lowest normalized peripheral clonal expansion, particularly in CD8+ T cells. After ivuxolimab, more expanded clones were found on average in CD8+ T cells than in CD4+ T cells.

Recombination joined TRBV19 with TRBJ1-4, with TRBD1 tentatively as D gene (5 bases match). This sequence was found in an adult with an advanced solid tumor such as melanoma, head and neck, liver or kidney cancer. This sample comprised CD4+ or CD8+ T cells sorted from blood, obtained in a trial of the OX40 agonist ivuxolimab. CDR3 protein: CASTGGATNEKLFF. In nucleotide form, the sequence is TGTGCCAGTACCGGGGGAGCAACTAATGAAAAACTGTTTTTT.